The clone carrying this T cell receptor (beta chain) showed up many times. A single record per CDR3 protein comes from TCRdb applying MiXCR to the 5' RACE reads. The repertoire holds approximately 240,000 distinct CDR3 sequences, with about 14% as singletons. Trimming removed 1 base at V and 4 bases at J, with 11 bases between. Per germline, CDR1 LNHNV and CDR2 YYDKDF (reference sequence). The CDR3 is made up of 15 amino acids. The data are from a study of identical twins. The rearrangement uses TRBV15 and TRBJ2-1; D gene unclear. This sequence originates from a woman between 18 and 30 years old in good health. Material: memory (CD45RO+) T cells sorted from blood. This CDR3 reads CATSRGRAAYNEQFF. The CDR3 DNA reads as TGTGCCACCAGCAGAGGTCGGGCAGCATACAATGAGCAGTTCTTC.